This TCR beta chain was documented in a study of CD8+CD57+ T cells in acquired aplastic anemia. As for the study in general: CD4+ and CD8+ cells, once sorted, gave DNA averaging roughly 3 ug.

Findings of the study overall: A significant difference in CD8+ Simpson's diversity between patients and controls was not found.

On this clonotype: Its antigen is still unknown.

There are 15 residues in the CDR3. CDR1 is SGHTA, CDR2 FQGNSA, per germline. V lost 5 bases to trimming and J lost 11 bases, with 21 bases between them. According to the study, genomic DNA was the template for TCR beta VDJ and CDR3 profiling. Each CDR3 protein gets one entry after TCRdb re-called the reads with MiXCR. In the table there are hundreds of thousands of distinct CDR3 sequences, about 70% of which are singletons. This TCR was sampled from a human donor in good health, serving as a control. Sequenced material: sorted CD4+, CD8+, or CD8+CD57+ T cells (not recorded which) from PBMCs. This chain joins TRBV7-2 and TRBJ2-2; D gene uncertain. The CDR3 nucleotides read TGTGCCAGCAGCCGGCCAGCCGGTAAGCGCGGTGAGCTGTTTTTT. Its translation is CASSRPAGKRGELFF. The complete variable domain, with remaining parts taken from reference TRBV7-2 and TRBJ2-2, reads GAGVSQSPSNKVTEKGKDVELRCDPISGHTALYWYRQSLGQGLEFLIYFQGNSAPDKSGLPSDRFSAERTGGSVSTLTIQRTQQEDSAVYLCASSRPAGKRGELFFGEGSRLTVL.